This is a list of T cell receptor beta chains from one sample in a study of control samples from healthy donors and cancer patients. Sequenced by immunoSEQ multiplex PCR; TCRdb stores in-frame clones only, minus some. Among some 150,000 clones listed, around 90% were seen once. Sequencing was carried out using blood. Receptors originate from a man aged 18 to 29 in good health. Each CDR3 is given with its conserved first and last residue. The D gene is left open where the match is weak. Some rows mark clone size as missing; the rest say once, few, many or name a class of expanded clone.

clone_size	d_call	j_call	v_call	cdr3_aa	cdr3_nt
NA	TRBD1	TRBJ2-3	TRBV10-3	CAISWTGSTDTQYF	TGTGCCATCAGTTGGACAGGGAGCACAGATACGCAGTATTTT
NA	TRBD2	TRBJ2-3	TRBV27	CASSLSTSGADTQYF	TGTGCCAGCAGTTTGTCGACTAGCGGGGCAGATACGCAGTATTTT
NA	TRBD2	TRBJ2-3	TRBV19	CASSRLAGGYTDTQYF	TGTGCCAGTAGTAGACTAGCGGGGGGGTATACAGATACGCAGTATTTT
NA	NA	TRBJ2-1	TRBV6-2/TRBV6-3	CASSFIHNNEQFF	TGTGCCAGCAGTTTCATACATAACAATGAGCAGTTCTTC
NA	TRBD1	TRBJ1-1	TRBV6-5	CASRKTGVGTEAFF	TGTGCCAGCAGGAAGACAGGGGTGGGCACTGAAGCTTTCTTT
NA	NA	TRBJ2-1	TRBV29-1	CSVEVSGDEQFF	TGCAGCGTTGAAGTATCGGGGGATGAGCAGTTCTTC
once	NA	TRBJ1-5	TRBV27	CASSLTQEGNQPQHF	TGTGCCAGCAGTTTAACCCAGGAGGGCAATCAGCCCCAGCATTTT
once	TRBD1	TRBJ2-7	TRBV5-5	CASSSWTGVYEQYF	TGTGCCAGCAGCTCGTGGACAGGGGTGTACGAGCAGTACTTC
NA	NA	TRBJ2-1	TRBV5-6	CASSLRVTLGDEQFF	TGTGCCAGCAGCTTGAGGGTCACTTTGGGGGATGAGCAGTTCTTC
NA	NA	TRBJ1-2	TRBV7-8	CASSPARRDYGYTF	TGTGCCAGCAGCCCGGCCCGCAGGGACTATGGCTACACCTTC
NA	NA	TRBJ1-2	TRBV29-1	CSVDTDYGYTF	TGCAGCGTTGATACAGACTATGGCTACACCTTC
NA	TRBD1	TRBJ2-7	TRBV5-1	CASSRNPGQKTYEQYF	TGCGCCAGCAGCAGAAACCCGGGACAGAAAACCTACGAGCAGTACTTC
NA	TRBD1	TRBJ1-2	TRBV2	CASRDRGGYGYTF	TGTGCCAGCAGGGACAGGGGTGGCTATGGCTACACCTTC
NA	TRBD1	TRBJ2-7	TRBV19	CASSIRQGPYEQYF	TGTGCCAGTAGTATCCGACAGGGCCCGTACGAGCAGTACTTC
NA	NA	TRBJ2-7	TRBV6-6	CASSYPGGFYEQYF	TGTGCCAGCAGTTACCCCGGGGGATTCTACGAGCAGTACTTC
NA	TRBD1	TRBJ1-5	TRBV6-5	CASRERDRSQPQHF	TGTGCCAGCAGGGAGAGGGACAGATCTCAGCCCCAGCATTTT
NA	NA	TRBJ2-2	TRBV2	CASSRGAYGTGELFF	TGTGCCAGCAGCCGGGGGGCCTACGGCACCGGGGAGCTGTTTTTT
NA	NA	TRBJ1-4	TRBV3-1/TRBV3-2	CASSQVEGEKLFF	TGTGCCAGCAGCCAAGTTGAGGGTGAAAAACTGTTTTTT
NA	TRBD2	TRBJ2-3	TRBV6-6	CASSYSGTRADTQYF	TGTGCCAGCAGTTACTCGGGGACTAGGGCAGATACGCAGTATTTT
NA	NA	TRBJ1-1	TRBV12-3/TRBV12-4	CASSLTKNTEAFF	TGTGCCAGCAGTTTGACCAAGAACACTGAAGCTTTCTTT
once	TRBD1	TRBJ1-3	TRBV5-1	CASSLDRGSGNTIYF	TGCGCCAGCAGCCTAGACAGGGGGTCTGGAAACACCATATATTTT
NA	NA	TRBJ2-1	TRBV5-1	CASTDSYNEQFF	TGCGCCAGCACGGACAGCTACAATGAGCAGTTCTTC
NA	NA	TRBJ2-4	TRBV5-6	CASSPGTGVGNF	TGTGCCAGCAGCCCCGGGACGGGGGTCGGGAACTTC
NA	NA	TRBJ1-2	TRBV3-1/TRBV3-2	CASSQVGGGYTF	TGTGCCAGCAGCCAAGTTGGAGGTGGCTACACCTTC
NA	NA	TRBJ2-7	TRBV24-1	CATSDFYEQYF	TGTGCCACCAGTGATTTCTACGAGCAGTACTTC
NA	NA	TRBJ1-2	TRBV2	CASSRGGGGSRGGYTF	TGTGCCAGCAGCCGGGGAGGAGGGGGATCGAGGGGTGGCTACACCTTC
NA	TRBD1	TRBJ2-7	TRBV3-1/TRBV3-2	CASSYQYRGSNYAQYF	TGTGCCAGCAGCTACCAATACAGGGGGTCCAACTACGCGCAGTACTTC
NA	TRBD1	TRBJ2-3	TRBV11-1	CASTNFAGGTDTQYF	TGTGCCAGCACCAATTTTGCAGGGGGAACAGATACGCAGTATTTT
NA	NA	TRBJ1-1	TRBV5-4	CASSLEGLNTEAFF	TGTGCCAGCAGCTTGGAGGGTTTAAACACTGAAGCTTTCTTT
NA	NA	TRBJ2-2	TRBV21-1	CASSKAYRDRGNTGELFF	TGTGCCAGCAGCAAAGCCTATAGGGACAGGGGGAACACCGGGGAGCTGTTTTTT
few	TRBD1	TRBJ2-7	TRBV28	CASSPGDRENEQYF	TGTGCCAGCAGTCCCGGGGACAGGGAGAACGAGCAGTACTTC
once	NA	TRBJ2-2	TRBV7-2	CASSLGGLPTGELFF	TGTGCCAGCAGCTTGGGGGGACTCCCAACCGGGGAGCTGTTTTTT
once	TRBD1	TRBJ2-2	TRBV18	CASPHNRQGELELFF	TGTGCCAGCCCCCACAACCGACAGGGCGAACTGGAGCTGTTTTTT
NA	NA	TRBJ1-2	TRBV10-3	CAISESLGGTTHYTF	TGTGCCATCAGTGAGTCTTTGGGGGGAACCACCCACTACACCTTC
NA	NA	TRBJ1-5	TRBV2	CASSEQGLGQPQHF	TGTGCCAGCAGTGAACAGGGGTTAGGGCAGCCCCAGCATTTT
NA	NA	TRBJ2-3	TRBV18	CASSPRTVTDTQYF	TGTGCCAGCTCACCGCGGACAGTCACAGATACGCAGTATTTT
NA	NA	TRBJ2-7	TRBV28	CASSPRSGYEQYF	TGTGCCAGCAGCCCTCGGAGCGGCTACGAGCAGTACTTC
NA	NA	TRBJ2-7	TRBV12-3/TRBV12-4	CASSLEYEQYF	TGTGCCAGCAGTTTAGAGTACGAGCAGTACTTC
NA	NA	TRBJ1-2	TRBV9	CASSEVGLSEGYTF	TGTGCCAGCAGCGAGGTTGGGTTGTCTGAGGGCTACACCTTC
NA	TRBD2	TRBJ2-5	TRBV5-6	CASSLVGTMGETQYF	TGTGCCAGCAGCTTGGTTGGGACTATGGGGGAGACCCAGTACTTC
NA	NA	TRBJ1-4	TRBV30	CAWSTRRLPEKLFF	TGTGCCTGGAGTACCCGGAGACTCCCTGAAAAACTGTTTTTT
NA	NA	TRBJ1-1	TRBV7-9	CASSPPAGPPEAFF	TGTGCCAGCAGTCCGCCGGCCGGGCCTCCAGAAGCTTTCTTT
NA	TRBD1	TRBJ1-2	TRBV6-5	CASSPTVGGGGGYTF	TGTGCCAGCAGCCCCACGGTAGGAGGGGGCGGTGGCTACACCTTC
NA	TRBD2	TRBJ2-1	TRBV28	CASSFRAAGESSYNEQFF	TGTGCCAGCAGTTTTAGGGCCGCGGGGGAGAGCTCCTACAATGAGCAGTTCTTC